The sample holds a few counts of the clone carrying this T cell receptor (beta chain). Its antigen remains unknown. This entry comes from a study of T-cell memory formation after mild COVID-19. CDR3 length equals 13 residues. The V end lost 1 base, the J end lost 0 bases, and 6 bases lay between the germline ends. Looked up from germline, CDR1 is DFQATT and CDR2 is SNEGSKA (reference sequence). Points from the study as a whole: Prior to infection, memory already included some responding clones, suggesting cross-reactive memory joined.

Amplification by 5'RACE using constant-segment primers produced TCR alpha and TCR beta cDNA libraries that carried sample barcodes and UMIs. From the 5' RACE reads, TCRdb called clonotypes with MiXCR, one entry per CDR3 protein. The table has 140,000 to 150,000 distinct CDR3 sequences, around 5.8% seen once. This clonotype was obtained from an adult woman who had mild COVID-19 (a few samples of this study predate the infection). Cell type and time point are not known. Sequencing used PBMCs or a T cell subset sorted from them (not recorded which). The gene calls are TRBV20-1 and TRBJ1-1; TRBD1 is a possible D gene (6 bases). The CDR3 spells CSARGDMNTEAFF. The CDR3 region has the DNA TGCAGTGCTAGAGGGGACATGAACACTGAAGCTTTCTTT.